The 10 T cell receptor beta chains presented below share a single source sample, sequenced in a study of shared clonotypes between healthy human individuals. TCRdb keeps only in-frame clones here, not all; method: immunoSEQ multiplex PCR. The sample lists about 2.5 million clones, approximately 90% occurring once. Sequenced sample: naive CD4+ T cells from PBMCs. Subset of the sample: CD45RA+ positively selected. These receptors all come from a man in his late teens or twenties in good health. Some clones in this sample may be carry-over from other donors' samples.

V is TRBV19 and J is TRBJ1-2; D possibly corresponds to TRBD1 (6 bases). Between the trimmed V and J ends, which lost 2 bases and 6 bases, there was a span of 13 bases. This CDR3 comprises 14 residues. The germline CDR1 and CDR2 sequences are LNHDA and SQIVND (reference sequence). The CDR3 sequence is CASSILRTDNGYTF. CDR3 DNA: TGTGCCAGTAGTATACTTCGGACAGACAATGGCTACACCTTC.

The gene calls are TRBV7-6 and TRBJ2-7; 8 bases agree with TRBD2. The V gene end was trimmed by 6 bases and the J gene end by 2 bases; junction bases not matched to a gene: 15. CDR1 and CDR2 (germline): SGHVS, FNYEAQ. The CDR3 is made up of 17 amino acids. The CDR3 is CASSQPGGDPGPYEQYF. The CDR3 DNA is TGTGCCAGCAGTCAACCCGGGGGGGACCCGGGACCCTACGAGCAGTACTTC.

The rearrangement joins TRBV13 to TRBJ2-3; 12 bases align to TRBD2. Germline CDR1 and CDR2: PRHDT and FYEKMQ (reference sequence). Germline trimming cut 5 bases from V and 3 bases from J; bases unmatched to any gene: 6. The CDR3 length is 16 residues. The CDR3 bases are TGTGCCAGCAGCGACACGACTAGCGGGAGAACAGATACGCAGTATTTT. Its protein is CASSDTTSGRTDTQYF.

The J gene is TRBJ1-5, the V gene TRBV28; D gene unclear. Looked up from germline, CDR1 is MDHEN and CDR2 is SYDVKM. CDR3 length equals 14 residues. V gave up 10 bases and J gave up 0 bases, with 13 bases separating them. CDR3 in DNA: TGTGCCATCGCCGGCGCAGTTAGCAATCAGCCCCAGCATTTT. It encodes CAIAGAVSNQPQHF.

This clone was seen only once. This chain connects TRBV29-1 to TRBJ2-3; no firm D call. The CDR3 loop spans 13 amino acids. From germline, CDR1 is SQVTM and CDR2 ANQGSEA. Trimming removed 4 bases at V and 4 bases at J, with 12 bases between. In DNA, the CDR3 is TGCAGCGTTGGAAGGGATACGCCAGATACGCAGTATTTT. Translated: CSVGRDTPDTQYF.

Worth noting for this clone: The sample holds other DNA sequences that translate to the same CDR3. The V call is TRBV19, the J call TRBJ1-5, with D unresolved. V lost 3 bases, J lost 2 bases, and 5 bases lay in between. The germline V gene encodes CDR1 LNHDA and CDR2 SQIVND (reference sequence). The CDR3 totals 13 residues. The CDR3 nucleotides read TGTGCCAGTAGTATCCAGCGCAATCAGCCCCAGCATTTT. Protein product: CASSIQRNQPQHF.

The chain links TRBV28 to TRBJ2-2; 10 nucleotides match TRBD1. Germline values: CDR1 MDHEN, CDR2 SYDVKM. The V and J ends lost 3 bases and 4 bases, in that order; junction bases with no gene match: 8. The CDR3 length is 17 residues. In DNA, the CDR3 is TGTGCCAGCAGTTTCATGGGACAGGGGTTAGTCACCGGGGAGCTGTTTTTT. Translating gives CASSFMGQGLVTGELFF.

J is TRBJ1-2 and V is TRBV2, with D perhaps TRBD1 (6 bases). The CDR3 length is 15 residues. V gave up 2 bases and J gave up 3 bases, with 13 bases separating them. Germline CDR1 is SNHLY and CDR2 is FYNNEI. CDR3 bases: TGTGCCAGCAGTGAAAGGCTCCCAGGGGACTATGGCTACACCTTC. Residues: CASSERLPGDYGYTF. Full variable domain (outside the CDR3, taken from reference TRBV2 and TRBJ1-2): EPEVTQTPSHQVTQMGQEVILRCVPISNHLYFYWYRQILGQKVEFLVSFYNNEISEKSEIFDDQFSVERPDGSNFTLKIRSTKLEDSAMYFCASSERLPGDYGYTFGSGTRLTVV.

In this sample, this clone turned up once. The V gene is TRBV5-1, the J gene TRBJ2-3; TRBD2 aligns across 16 bases. V gave up 4 bases and J gave up 6 bases; unmatched junction bases: 8. Germline V lookup: CDR1 SGHRS, CDR2 YFSETQ. This CDR3 has 17 residues. The CDR3 sequence is CASSTGTSGRAGDTQYF. The DNA for the CDR3 is TGCGCCAGCAGCACAGGGACTAGCGGGAGGGCCGGGGATACGCAGTATTTT.

This clone showed up just a few times. The rearrangement uses TRBV14 and TRBJ1-2; D is undetermined. The V gene's germline CDR1 is SGHDN and CDR2 FVKESK. This CDR3 spans 13 amino acids. V shed 0 bases and J shed 4 bases, with 6 bases lying between them. CDR3 in DNA: TGTGCCAGCAGCCAAGATTCCATCTATGGCTACACCTTC. Its protein product is CASSQDSIYGYTF.